A selection of T cell receptor beta chains follows, all from one sample in a study of blood T cell repertoires in COVID-19. TCRdb's table, derived via immunoSEQ multiplex PCR, lists solely in-frame clones and lacks some. The data show fewer than 200,000 clones, with 75% to 80% seen just once and 26% held by the top ten. What was sequenced was peripheral blood. These receptor sequences come from a woman aged 70 to 79 with acute or convalescent COVID-19. Each CDR3 is given with its conserved first and last residue. D genes are given only for firm matches. Only some rows state a clone size, as once, few, many or a class for expanded clones.

j_gene: TRBJ1-2; v_gene: TRBV6-1; d_gene: .; abundance: .; CDR3nt: TGTGCCAGCAGTGAATATGAACACAACGGGGCTAACTATGGCTACACCTTC; CDR3aa: CASSEYEHNGANYGYTF
j_gene: TRBJ2-1; v_gene: TRBV27; d_gene: TRBD2; abundance: .; CDR3nt: TGTGCCAGCACTCTATGGGCTAGCGGGAGGTATGAGCAGTTCTTC; CDR3aa: CASTLWASGRYEQFF
j_gene: TRBJ2-1; v_gene: TRBV5-4; d_gene: TRBD2; abundance: .; CDR3nt: TGTGCCAGCAGCCGAGGAGGACTAGCGGGAGTTTGGAATGAGCAGTTCTTC; CDR3aa: CASSRGGLAGVWNEQFF
j_gene: TRBJ2-7; v_gene: TRBV7-9; d_gene: .; abundance: .; CDR3nt: TGTGCCAGCAGCTTCAGGGACTCCTACGAGCAGTACTTC; CDR3aa: CASSFRDSYEQYF
j_gene: TRBJ2-5; v_gene: TRBV5-4; d_gene: .; abundance: few; CDR3nt: TGTGCCAGCAGCTTGGACAGGGTGGTAGAGACCCAGTACTTC; CDR3aa: CASSLDRVVETQYF
j_gene: TRBJ1-2; v_gene: TRBV19; d_gene: TRBD1; abundance: .; CDR3nt: TGTGCCAGTAGGACAGGGGGGGCCTATGGCTACACCTTC; CDR3aa: CASRTGGAYGYTF
j_gene: TRBJ2-5; v_gene: TRBV10-3; d_gene: TRBD1; abundance: .; CDR3nt: TGTGCCATCAGTGAAGGGACAGGGCACCAAGAGACCCAGTACTTC; CDR3aa: CAISEGTGHQETQYF
j_gene: TRBJ2-5; v_gene: TRBV5-1; d_gene: TRBD1; abundance: .; CDR3nt: TGCGCCAGCAGCTCTCCCCGGGACAGGGTTGTATCGGAGACCCAGTACTTC; CDR3aa: CASSSPRDRVVSETQYF
j_gene: TRBJ1-1; v_gene: TRBV5-5; d_gene: TRBD1; abundance: .; CDR3nt: TGTGCCAGCAGCTTTCTAACAGGGGAAATATTCACTGAAGCTTTCTTT; CDR3aa: CASSFLTGEIFTEAFF
j_gene: TRBJ2-7; v_gene: TRBV7-9; d_gene: TRBD1; abundance: .; CDR3nt: TGTGCCAGCAGTTCCGGGACAGGGTTCTACGAGCAGTACTTC; CDR3aa: CASSSGTGFYEQYF
j_gene: TRBJ1-5; v_gene: TRBV4-1; d_gene: .; abundance: few; CDR3nt: TGCGCCAGCAGCCAAGATGGTTCACAGAATCAGCCCCAGCATTTT; CDR3aa: CASSQDGSQNQPQHF
j_gene: TRBJ1-4; v_gene: TRBV4-1; d_gene: TRBD1; abundance: .; CDR3nt: TGCGCCAGCAGCCAAGGAAGCTTCGCGGGACAGGGAGGTGAAAAACTGTTTTTT; CDR3aa: CASSQGSFAGQGGEKLFF
j_gene: TRBJ2-7; v_gene: TRBV2; d_gene: .; abundance: .; CDR3nt: TGTGCCAGCAGTCTAGAACGTCTCTTGCAAACCTACGAGCAGTACTTC; CDR3aa: CASSLERLLQTYEQYF
j_gene: TRBJ2-5; v_gene: TRBV30; d_gene: .; abundance: .; CDR3nt: TGTGCCTGGAGTGTTAACAGGGTGGAGACCCAGTACTTC; CDR3aa: CAWSVNRVETQYF
j_gene: TRBJ1-1; v_gene: TRBV19; d_gene: .; abundance: .; CDR3nt: TGTGCCAGTAGTATAGGGGAGGGCGCTGAAGCTTTCTTT; CDR3aa: CASSIGEGAEAFF
j_gene: TRBJ1-3; v_gene: TRBV5-6; d_gene: .; abundance: .; CDR3nt: TGTGCCAGCAGCTTGTATGACGGGAGCTCTGGAAACACCATATATTTT; CDR3aa: CASSLYDGSSGNTIYF
j_gene: TRBJ2-2; v_gene: TRBV19; d_gene: .; abundance: .; CDR3nt: TGTGCCAGTAGTATGGAGGGGGCTTCTTCCGGGGAGCTGTTTTTT; CDR3aa: CASSMEGASSGELFF
j_gene: TRBJ1-2; v_gene: TRBV2; d_gene: .; abundance: .; CDR3nt: TGTGCCAGCAGTCTGCGGTTCGAGGTAAACTATGGCTACACCTTC; CDR3aa: CASSLRFEVNYGYTF
j_gene: TRBJ1-4; v_gene: TRBV2; d_gene: .; abundance: .; CDR3nt: TGTGCCAGCAGTGTCCGGGGAGACGGTGAAAAACTGTTTTTT; CDR3aa: CASSVRGDGEKLFF
j_gene: TRBJ1-4; v_gene: TRBV5-4; d_gene: .; abundance: .; CDR3nt: TGTGCCAGCAGCCCGGCGGGACCAACTAATGAAAAACTGTTTTTT; CDR3aa: CASSPAGPTNEKLFF
j_gene: TRBJ2-2; v_gene: TRBV24-1; d_gene: TRBD1; abundance: .; CDR3nt: TGTGCCACCAGTGCCATACCAACAGGGACAGCGAACACCGGGGAGCTGTTTTTT; CDR3aa: CATSAIPTGTANTGELFF
j_gene: TRBJ2-1; v_gene: TRBV30; d_gene: TRBD2; abundance: .; CDR3nt: TGTGCCTGGGGGGGAGCGGCGGGACTAGCGGGAAAAAATGAGCAGTTCTTC; CDR3aa: CAWGGAAGLAGKNEQFF
j_gene: TRBJ2-3; v_gene: TRBV5-1; d_gene: .; abundance: .; CDR3nt: TGCGCCAGCAGCATACTAGACCTAGATACGCAGTATTTT; CDR3aa: CASSILDLDTQYF
j_gene: TRBJ1-2; v_gene: TRBV11-2; d_gene: TRBD1; abundance: many; CDR3nt: TGTGCCAGCAGATCTCCGGGACAGCGATCCTATGGCTACACCTTC; CDR3aa: CASRSPGQRSYGYTF
j_gene: TRBJ1-3; v_gene: TRBV19; d_gene: .; abundance: .; CDR3nt: TGTGCCAGTAGTTTGGACTCGCCCGGAAACACCATATATTTT; CDR3aa: CASSLDSPGNTIYF
j_gene: TRBJ2-4; v_gene: TRBV2; d_gene: TRBD1; abundance: .; CDR3nt: TGTGCCAGCAGTTACGTAGGGACAGATCTAGCCAAAAACATTCAGTACTTC; CDR3aa: CASSYVGTDLAKNIQYF
j_gene: TRBJ2-2; v_gene: TRBV30; d_gene: TRBD1; abundance: .; CDR3nt: TGTGCCTGGAGTGTATGGCGACCGGGGGACAGGGGATGGCTGTTTTTT; CDR3aa: CAWSVWRPGDRGWLFF
j_gene: TRBJ2-7; v_gene: TRBV12-5; d_gene: .; abundance: .; CDR3nt: TGTGCTAGTGGTTCACCTCAAACCCCGGGACACTACTACGAGCAGTACTTC; CDR3aa: CASGSPQTPGHYYEQYF
j_gene: TRBJ2-1; v_gene: TRBV9; d_gene: .; abundance: few; CDR3nt: TGTGCCAGCAGCGCCTCTAGTCTGGGCAATGAGCAGTTCTTC; CDR3aa: CASSASSLGNEQFF
j_gene: TRBJ2-1; v_gene: TRBV18; d_gene: TRBD2; abundance: .; CDR3nt: TGTGCCAGCTCAGGGACTAGCGAGAGCTCCTACAATGAGCAGTTCTTC; CDR3aa: CASSGTSESSYNEQFF
j_gene: TRBJ2-2; v_gene: TRBV6-6; d_gene: .; abundance: .; CDR3nt: TGTGCCAGCATTCGGCAGGGGGGAACCGGGGAGCTGTTTTTT; CDR3aa: CASIRQGGTGELFF
j_gene: TRBJ1-3; v_gene: TRBV6-5; d_gene: .; abundance: .; CDR3nt: TGTGCCAGTCACTCTTCTGGAAACACCATATATTTT; CDR3aa: CASHSSGNTIYF
j_gene: TRBJ2-1; v_gene: TRBV6-5; d_gene: TRBD2; abundance: .; CDR3nt: TGTGCCAGCTGGAGCGGGACCAGCTCCTACAATGAGCAGTTCTTC; CDR3aa: CASWSGTSSYNEQFF
j_gene: TRBJ1-4; v_gene: TRBV18; d_gene: TRBD1; abundance: .; CDR3nt: TGTGCCAGCTCACCATCGCAGGGGGCGGAAGAAAAACTGTTTTTT; CDR3aa: CASSPSQGAEEKLFF
j_gene: TRBJ2-7; v_gene: TRBV7-2; d_gene: TRBD1; abundance: .; CDR3nt: TGTGCCAGCAGCTTAGACAGGGGGAGCTCCTACGAGCAGTACTTC; CDR3aa: CASSLDRGSSYEQYF
j_gene: TRBJ1-3; v_gene: TRBV7-8; d_gene: .; abundance: .; CDR3nt: TGTGCCAGCAGCTTAGACTATTTTGGAAACACCATATATTTT; CDR3aa: CASSLDYFGNTIYF
j_gene: TRBJ1-1; v_gene: TRBV3-1/TRBV3-2; d_gene: .; abundance: .; CDR3nt: TGTGCCAGCAGCCAAGAGCTGAGACAGGCTAACACTGAAGCTTTCTTT; CDR3aa: CASSQELRQANTEAFF
j_gene: TRBJ1-4; v_gene: TRBV29-1; d_gene: .; abundance: .; CDR3nt: TGCAGCGTCTCGATTGTGCAGTATGAAAAACTGTTTTTT; CDR3aa: CSVSIVQYEKLFF
j_gene: TRBJ1-1; v_gene: TRBV7-9; d_gene: .; abundance: .; CDR3nt: TGTGCCAGCAGCTGGGGACTCGAGAACACTGAAGCTTTCTTT; CDR3aa: CASSWGLENTEAFF
j_gene: TRBJ1-2; v_gene: TRBV19; d_gene: TRBD1; abundance: .; CDR3nt: TGTGCCAGTAGTAGTAACAGGGGGAACTCTTCCTATGGCTACACCTTC; CDR3aa: CASSSNRGNSSYGYTF
j_gene: TRBJ2-7; v_gene: TRBV24-1; d_gene: TRBD1; abundance: few; CDR3nt: TGTGCCACCAGTGAGCTACCCTATTACACAGGGGCCAGCTACGAGCAGTACTTC; CDR3aa: CATSELPYYTGASYEQYF
j_gene: TRBJ2-3; v_gene: TRBV7-9; d_gene: TRBD2; abundance: .; CDR3nt: TGTGCCAGCACCTTGGGATTGAGCGGGAGTTACACGCAGTATTTT; CDR3aa: CASTLGLSGSYTQYF
j_gene: TRBJ1-6; v_gene: TRBV29-1; d_gene: .; abundance: .; CDR3nt: TGCAGCGTTGATACAGGGAATGGTTCACCCCTCCACTTT; CDR3aa: CSVDTGNGSPLHF
j_gene: TRBJ1-3; v_gene: TRBV2; d_gene: .; abundance: .; CDR3nt: TGTGCCAGCATTCTTATGCGGGGGGCTGGAAACACCATATATTTT; CDR3aa: CASILMRGAGNTIYF
j_gene: TRBJ2-2; v_gene: TRBV5-1; d_gene: TRBD2; abundance: .; CDR3nt: TGCGCCAGCAGCTCCGTTAGCGGGAGGGGTCCCGGGGAGCTGTTTTTT; CDR3aa: CASSSVSGRGPGELFF
j_gene: TRBJ2-1; v_gene: TRBV7-2; d_gene: TRBD1; abundance: .; CDR3nt: TGTGCCAGCAGCCAATCGACAGGGGCCTACAATGAGCAGTTCTTC; CDR3aa: CASSQSTGAYNEQFF
j_gene: TRBJ1-4; v_gene: TRBV7-9; d_gene: .; abundance: .; CDR3nt: TGTGCCAGCAGCTTAGGGGGGGTATTAGGAGAAAAACTGTTTTTT; CDR3aa: CASSLGGVLGEKLFF
j_gene: TRBJ2-1; v_gene: TRBV24-1; d_gene: TRBD2; abundance: .; CDR3nt: TGTGCCACCAGTGATTCCCCCAGCGGGAGTCCCAGCTCCTACAATGAGCAGTTCTTC; CDR3aa: CATSDSPSGSPSSYNEQFF
j_gene: TRBJ2-3; v_gene: TRBV2; d_gene: TRBD1; abundance: few; CDR3nt: TGTGCCAGCAGCCTGGACAGGCCTACTAGCACAGATACGCAGTATTTT; CDR3aa: CASSLDRPTSTDTQYF
j_gene: TRBJ1-3; v_gene: TRBV28; d_gene: TRBD1; abundance: .; CDR3nt: TGTGCCAGCGGGGAGGAGACAGGGGGCGCTGGAAACACCATATATTTT; CDR3aa: CASGEETGGAGNTIYF
j_gene: TRBJ2-7; v_gene: TRBV27; d_gene: .; abundance: .; CDR3nt: TGTGCCAGTTATCCGGACTCCGAGCAGTACTTC; CDR3aa: CASYPDSEQYF
j_gene: TRBJ2-1; v_gene: TRBV15; d_gene: TRBD2; abundance: .; CDR3nt: TGTGCCACCAGCATTTCGGGGGGGCCTCACAATGAGCAGTTCTTC; CDR3aa: CATSISGGPHNEQFF
j_gene: TRBJ1-6; v_gene: TRBV27; d_gene: .; abundance: .; CDR3nt: TGTGCCAGCAAGGGGTTTCGGAATTCACCCCTCCACTTT; CDR3aa: CASKGFRNSPLHF
j_gene: TRBJ2-1; v_gene: TRBV18; d_gene: TRBD2; abundance: .; CDR3nt: TGTGCCAGCTCACCTGGGACTAGCGGGCGAAATGAGCAGTTCTTC; CDR3aa: CASSPGTSGRNEQFF
j_gene: TRBJ2-7; v_gene: TRBV24-1; d_gene: TRBD1; abundance: .; CDR3nt: TGTGCCACCAGTGATTTTCAGGGGGCGCGGGAAGAGCAGTACTTC; CDR3aa: CATSDFQGAREEQYF
j_gene: TRBJ2-5; v_gene: TRBV5-1; d_gene: TRBD1; abundance: .; CDR3nt: TGCGCCAGCAGCAAAGGGACAGACAAAGAGACCCAGTACTTC; CDR3aa: CASSKGTDKETQYF
j_gene: TRBJ2-2; v_gene: TRBV19; d_gene: TRBD2; abundance: .; CDR3nt: TGTGCCAGTAGTTCCATGGGACTAGCGGGCACCGGGGAGCTGTTTTTT; CDR3aa: CASSSMGLAGTGELFF
j_gene: TRBJ2-1; v_gene: TRBV5-5; d_gene: .; abundance: .; CDR3nt: TGTGCCAGCAGCTTGCTCTCACTCGATGAGCAGTTCTTC; CDR3aa: CASSLLSLDEQFF
j_gene: TRBJ1-3; v_gene: TRBV2; d_gene: .; abundance: .; CDR3nt: TGTGCCAGCAGCCCTAGTACTGGAAACACCATATATTTT; CDR3aa: CASSPSTGNTIYF
j_gene: TRBJ1-4; v_gene: TRBV19; d_gene: .; abundance: few; CDR3nt: TGTGCCAGTCGTGACAGGATAACGGATGAAAAACTGTTTTTT; CDR3aa: CASRDRITDEKLFF